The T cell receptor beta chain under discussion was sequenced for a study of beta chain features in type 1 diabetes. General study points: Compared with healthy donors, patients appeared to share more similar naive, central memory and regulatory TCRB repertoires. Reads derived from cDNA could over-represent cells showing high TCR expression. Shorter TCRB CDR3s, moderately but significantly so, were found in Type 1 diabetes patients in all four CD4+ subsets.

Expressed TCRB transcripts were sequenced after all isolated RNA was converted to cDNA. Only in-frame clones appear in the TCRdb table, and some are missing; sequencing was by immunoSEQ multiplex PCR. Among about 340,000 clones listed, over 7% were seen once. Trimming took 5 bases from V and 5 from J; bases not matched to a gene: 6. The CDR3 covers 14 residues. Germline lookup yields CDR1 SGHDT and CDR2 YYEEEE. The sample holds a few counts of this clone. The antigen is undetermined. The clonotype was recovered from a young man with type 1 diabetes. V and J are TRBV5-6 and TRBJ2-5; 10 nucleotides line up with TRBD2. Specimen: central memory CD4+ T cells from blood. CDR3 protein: CASRASGGAETQYF. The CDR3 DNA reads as TGTGCCAGCAGAGCAAGCGGGGGGGCCGAGACCCAGTACTTC.